This T cell receptor (beta chain) was sequenced during a study of T-cell reconstitution after alpha-beta-depleted transplantation in children. The study, taken as a whole, reports: The study traced high day-60 TCRbeta diversity in some patients to surviving recipient T cells and thymic progenitors. By about two months after transplant, alpha-beta T cells reportedly arose from several hundred graft clones that had expanded. Newly made T cells mostly supplied T-cell counts and diversity one year after transplant.

It was with unique molecular identifiers that the TCRbeta library was prepared. TCRdb fed the PCR reads into MiXCR, producing one record per CDR3 protein. The table shows 600,000 to 700,000 distinct CDR3 sequences, with 13% occurring only once. This clonotype was found a few times. What it binds is not known. The source material was PBMCs, sampled before TCRalphabeta/CD19-depleted stem cell transplant. The origin of this receptor is a girl aged 2-10 years with congenital amegakaryocytic thrombocytopenia, due to receive a stem cell transplant.

The CDR3 DNA is TGCAGTGCTAGAGGACTGGTTATACGGGAGACCCTAGGAAAGCAGTTCTTC. The encoded protein is CSARGLVIRETLGKQFF. This chain links TRBV20-1 with TRBJ2-1; D perhaps matches TRBD2 (6 bases). This CDR3 has 17 amino acids. V lost 1 base and J lost 11, with 27 bases in between. The germline V gene has CDR1 DFQATT and CDR2 SNEGSKA (reference sequence).